A single sample is the source of the 27 T cell receptor beta chains below, sequenced in a study of T cells in Graves' hyperthyroidism and ophthalmopathy. RNA transcripts gave rise to amplified TCR beta CDR3 regions. HTBI primers were employed in a first-round RT-PCR of the TCR CDR3. Each CDR3 protein is one row after TCRdb ran MiXCR on the multiplex PCR reads. This table has fewer than 600,000 distinct CDR3 sequences, about 15% appearing once. Specimen: blood. Source of these receptors: a woman aged 40 to 50 with Graves' hyperthyroidism.

This sequence joins TRBV5-4 and TRBJ1-1; a weak D match, TRBD1 (5 bases). V lost 3 bases and J 4 bases, leaving 16 bases between the germline ends. Germline values: CDR1 SGHNT, CDR2 YYREEE (reference sequence). This CDR3 has 15 residues. The CDR3 loop reads CASSWGGKVGTEAFF. The CDR3, as DNA: TGTGCCAGCAGCTGGGGGGGGAAGGTTGGCACTGAAGCTTTCTTT.

In its sample, this clonotype was seen a few times. This chain joins TRBV7-3 and TRBJ2-7, with D unresolved. The CDR3 loop spans 15 amino acids. CDR1 and CDR2 from the germline V gene are SGHTA and FQGTGA. V lost 2 bases and J 2 bases, leaving 13 bases between the germline ends. CDR3 DNA sequence: TGTGCCAGCAGCTTAGGATCAGGTGTGACCTACGAGCAGTACTTC. Its protein is CASSLGSGVTYEQYF. Looking up the rest from reference TRBV7-3 and TRBJ2-7 gives the full variable domain: GAGVSQTPSNKVTEKGKYVELRCDPISGHTALYWYRQSLGQGPEFLIYFQGTGAADDSGLPNDRFFAVRPEGSVSTLKIQRTERGDSAVYLCASSLGSGVTYEQYFGPGTRLTVT.

This clonotype was detected only a few times. CDR3 in amino acids: CAWDRGVQPQHF. DNA of the CDR3: TGTGCCTGGGACAGGGGGGTCCAGCCCCAGCATTTT. This sequence joins TRBV30 and TRBJ1-5, with 9 bases fitting TRBD1. Germline CDR1 is GTSNPN and CDR2 is SVGIG (reference sequence). CDR3 length: 12 amino acids. V lost 5 bases and J lost 7; bases outside the gene matches: 3.

The chain joins TRBV4-1 to TRBJ1-2; 7 bases agree with TRBD1. Germline CDR1 reads MGHRA; CDR2 reads YSYEKL. The CDR3 is 12 amino acids. V was pared by 5 bases and J by 14 bases, with 11 bases of the junction left unmatched. This chain's CDR3 is CASSGRDSPRTF. CDR3 nucleotide sequence: TGCGCCAGCAGCGGAAGGGACAGCCCTAGGACCTTC.

The gene calls are TRBV29-1 and TRBJ1-1; D ambiguous. Per the germline V gene, CDR1 is SQVTM and CDR2 is ANQGSEA. The CDR3 runs 10 residues. Trimming took 6 bases from V and 2 from J, leaving 4 bases between them. CDR3 in amino acids: CSVGNTEAFF. The CDR3 region has the DNA TGCAGCGTGGGTAACACTGAAGCTTTCTTT.

This clonotype was observed many times. The chain links TRBV5-5 to TRBJ1-2, with 10 nucleotides matching TRBD1. The V segment lost 4 bases and the J segment 8 bases; nucleotides outside the gene matches: 8. This CDR3 has 14 amino acids. CDR1 is SGHKS, CDR2 YYEKEE, per germline (reference sequence). The DNA for the CDR3 is TGTGCCAGCAGCGAGGGACAGGGGCCGCGAGGCTACACCTTC. Encoded protein: CASSEGQGPRGYTF.

The chain couples TRBV12-5 to TRBJ2-1; 9 nucleotides align to TRBD2. Germline V gives CDR1 LGHNT, CDR2 FRNRAP. CDR3 length: 17 residues. After removal of 2 bases from V and 4 bases from J, the junction contained 9 bases not matched to a gene. The CDR3 loop is CASGLLGASGTYNEQFF. The CDR3 bases are TGTGCTAGTGGTTTGCTAGGGGCTAGCGGGACTTACAATGAGCAGTTCTTC.

There are a few counts of this clonotype. The chain recombines TRBV30 with TRBJ2-3; the D gene is possibly TRBD2 (6 bases). The CDR3 is 15 amino acids. V was clipped by 0 bases and J by 3 bases, with 13 bases between them. Germline V gene lookup returns CDR1 GTSNPN and CDR2 SVGIG (reference sequence). The CDR3 sequence: CAWSVYGGMTDTQYF. The CDR3 DNA sequence: TGTGCCTGGAGTGTTTATGGCGGGATGACAGATACGCAGTATTTT.

This clonotype was recorded many times. The chain recombines TRBV30 with TRBJ1-5; D gene unclear. Trimming removed 2 bases from V and 2 bases from J, with 10 bases in between. Germline lookup yields CDR1 GTSNPN and CDR2 SVGIG (reference sequence). There are 14 residues in the CDR3. CDR3 region: CAWSNGQGNQPQHF. DNA of the CDR3: TGTGCCTGGAGTAACGGGCAGGGCAATCAGCCCCAGCATTTT.

Of note for this clonotype: It may be a read error: a sequence one base away is much more abundant. V and J are TRBV29-1 and TRBJ1-1, with 10 bases identical to TRBD1. The CDR3 is 14 residues long. The J segment lost 0 bases and the V segment lost 6 bases, leaving 4 bases of the junction unmatched. The germline CDR1 and CDR2 sequences are SQVTM and ANQGSEA. CDR3 DNA: TGCAGCGTGGTCGGACAGGGGGTGAACACTGAAGCTTTCTTT. It encodes CSVVGQGVNTEAFF.

In this sample, this clonotype turned up many times. The V and J genes are TRBV3-1 and TRBJ2-1; D possibly corresponds to TRBD1 (6 bases). The CDR3 has 15 residues. Germline lookup yields CDR1 LGHDT and CDR2 YNNKEL (reference sequence). Between the trimmed V and J ends, which lost 4 bases and 4 bases, there was a span of 14 bases. The CDR3 DNA sequence: TGTGCCAGCAGCCTTCAGGGGTTGAATTACAATGAGCAGTTCTTC. It yields the protein CASSLQGLNYNEQFF.

V and J are TRBV3-1 and TRBJ2-7; 16 nucleotides line up with TRBD2. The CDR3 totals 16 residues. From germline, CDR1 is LGHDT and CDR2 YNNKEL (reference sequence). V shed 4 bases, J shed 7 bases, and the junction held 7 bases outside the gene matches. The CDR3 coding sequence is TGTGCCAGCAGCCTGGGACTAGCGGGAGGGCCGGTGGAGCAGTACTTC. Its translation is CASSLGLAGGPVEQYF.

This clonotype was counted many times. The rearrangement links TRBV7-9 to TRBJ2-5; unclear D gene. Germline CDR1 SEHNR, CDR2 FQNEAQ (reference sequence). The CDR3 is 15 residues long. Trimming pared 2 bases from V and 1 base from J, leaving 11 bases between. The CDR3, as DNA: TGTGCCAGCAGCTTAACCCTAGAGTCCCAAGAGACCCAGTACTTC. Protein: CASSLTLESQETQYF.

This rearrangement joins TRBV12-3 or TRBV12-4 to TRBJ2-2, with 9 nucleotides matching TRBD1. There are 15 residues in the CDR3. V was clipped by 6 bases and J by 4 bases; unmatched bases: 6. CDR3 DNA: TGTGCCAGCAGCCCGGACAGGGGAGGCACCGGGGAGCTGTTTTTT. Amino acid sequence: CASSPDRGGTGELFF.

As for this clonotype: A much larger clone lies one base from this, so it may be a read error. The chain employs TRBV11-2 and TRBJ2-7, with a possible D match to TRBD2 (6 bases). The germline V and J ends were trimmed by 2 bases and 6 bases, with 14 bases remaining between them. CDR3 length: 14 amino acids. Per germline, CDR1 SGHAT and CDR2 FQNNGV. The CDR3 bases are TGTGCCAGCAGCTTAACTAGCAGGAGCCTCGAGCAGTACTTC. This gives the protein CASSLTSRSLEQYF.

This clonotype was detected a few times. The genes are TRBV6-2 or TRBV6-3 and TRBJ2-6; D remains ambiguous. Germline V gives CDR1 MNHEY, CDR2 SVGEGT. Trimming pared 1 base from V and 3 bases from J, leaving 7 bases between. This CDR3 region has 15 residues. Here the CDR3 reads CASSYFTGGANVLTF. The CDR3 nucleotides read TGTGCCAGCAGTTACTTCACCGGTGGGGCCAACGTCCTGACTTTC.

This clonotype was observed a few times. This sequence joins TRBV15 and TRBJ2-1; TRBD2 agrees at 7 bases. The length of the CDR3 is 14 residues. V lost 8 bases and J lost 8; bases outside the gene matches: 12. Germline values: CDR1 LNHNV, CDR2 YYDKDF (reference sequence). The CDR3 sequence: CATLSSGGSYEQFF. The CDR3 DNA follows: TGTGCCACCTTGTCCTCTGGCGGGAGTTATGAGCAGTTCTTC.

This clonotype was seen more than once but under ten times. One end of the junction fails to match germline, which may point to a read error. This chain connects TRBV4-1 to TRBJ2-5; weak D call: TRBD1 (5 bases). This CDR3 contains 14 residues. Germline loops: CDR1 MGHRA, CDR2 YSYEKL. The CDR3 region has the DNA TGCGCCAGCAGCCAAGGGGGCGTCGCAGAGACCCAGTGCTTC. Amino acid sequence: CASSQGGVAETQCF.

This clonotype was seen ten or more times. The rearrangement uses TRBV12-3 or TRBV12-4 and TRBJ2-7; perhaps TRBD2 as D (5 bases). This CDR3 has 14 amino acids. V shed 6 bases and J shed 3 bases, with 15 bases lying between them. The CDR3 loop is CASSPSGEFYEQYF. CDR3 nucleotide sequence: TGTGCCAGCAGCCCTTCCGGGGAATTCTACGAGCAGTACTTC.

The chain uses TRBV6-1 and TRBJ2-4; D remains unclear. Germline V CDR1 and CDR2: MNHNS, SASEGT. The V end was cut by 4 bases, the J end by 8 bases, with 6 bases between. CDR3 length equals 11 residues. The CDR3 protein is CASSAVDIQYF. In nucleotides, the CDR3 is TGTGCCAGCAGTGCAGTAGACATTCAGTACTTC.

This clonotype was seen many times. This rearrangement joins TRBV20-1 to TRBJ2-3, with no clear D. Deletions cut 5 bases from V and 3 bases from J, with 9 bases between. This CDR3 contains 12 residues. Germline V CDR1 and CDR2: DFQATT, SNEGSKA (reference sequence). The CDR3 reads CSAPPLTDTQYF. CDR3 in DNA: TGCAGTGCTCCCCCCTTGACAGATACGCAGTATTTT.

This clonotype showed up many times. The genes are TRBV7-8 and TRBJ2-5; D may correspond to TRBD1 or TRBD2 (6 bases each). This CDR3 comprises 14 residues. V gave up 5 bases and J gave up 5 bases, with 15 bases separating them. CDR1 SGHVS and CDR2 FQNEAQ come from the germline V gene. In DNA form, the CDR3 reads TGTGCCAGCAGCCTTAGAGGGGGGTTGGAGACCCAGTACTTC. Translating it yields CASSLRGGLETQYF. Using reference TRBV7-8 and TRBJ2-5 for the parts outside the CDR3, the full variable domain is GAGVSQSPRYKVAKRGQDVALRCDPISGHVSLFWYQQALGQGPEFLTYFQNEAQLDKSGLPSDRFFAERPEGSVSTLKIQRTQQEDSAVYLCASSLRGGLETQYFGPGTRLLVL.

At least ten counts were recorded for this clonotype. The chain combines TRBV11-2 with TRBJ1-1; D uncertain. This CDR3 contains 13 residues. Germline values: CDR1 SGHAT, CDR2 FQNNGV. V was pared by 0 bases and J by 4 bases, with 6 bases between. The CDR3 DNA reads TGTGCCAGCAGCTTAGATCTTAGCACTGAAGCTTTCTTT. It codes for CASSLDLSTEAFF.

This rearrangement joins TRBV6-1 to TRBJ2-7; D call uncertain. Germline CDR1 MNHNS, CDR2 SASEGT. V lost 4 bases, J lost 1 base, and 11 bases lay in between. CDR3 length equals 14 residues. In nucleotides, the CDR3 is TGTGCCAGCAGTGGATCCGTCTCATCCTACGAGCAGTACTTC. Translated, it gives CASSGSVSSYEQYF.

This clonotype was detected only a few times. This rearrangement joins TRBV19 to TRBJ1-5; no clear D. The CDR3 is made up of 12 amino acids. CDR1 and CDR2 (germline): LNHDA, SQIVND (reference sequence). V shed 8 bases and J shed 2 bases, with 7 bases lying between them. In nucleotides, the CDR3 is TGTGCCAGTCGGCCTCGCAATCAGCCCCAGCATTTT. It specifies CASRPRNQPQHF.

This clonotype was recorded many times. This chain connects TRBV2 to TRBJ2-5, with 13 bases fitting TRBD2. The CDR3 sequence is 15 residues long. J lost 5 bases, V lost 6 bases, and 6 bases had no gene match. Germline V gene sequence: CDR1 SNHLY, CDR2 FYNNEI. CDR3 sequence reads: CASRGTSGMGETQYF. CDR3 DNA sequence: TGTGCCAGCAGAGGGACTAGCGGGATGGGGGAGACCCAGTACTTC.

This clonotype was detected ten times or more. This chain connects TRBV20-1 to TRBJ2-3; 10 nucleotides line up with TRBD1. The CDR3 is 17 amino acids. Germline V gene data show CDR1 as DFQATT and CDR2 as SNEGSKA (reference sequence). J gave up 0 bases and V 6 bases, and 12 bases lay outside the gene matches. In DNA, the CDR3 is TGCAGTGCAACTGGACAGGGGGGGGGAGTGAGCACAGATACGCAGTATTTT. It is translated as CSATGQGGGVSTDTQYF.